This T cell receptor (beta chain) appears in the sequencing data of a study of CD8+CD57+ T cells in acquired aplastic anemia. For sequencing, patients were chosen who had shown expansion of CD8+CD57+ cells by flow cytometry. Germline-derived CDR1 and CDR2 are LNHNV and YYDKDF (reference sequence). Trimming at V came to 7 bases and at J to 5 bases, leaving 9 bases not matched to a gene. This CDR3 is 14 amino acids long. Profiles of TCR beta VDJ and CDR3 were generated from a genomic DNA template. In TCRdb, the reads were re-called with MiXCR into one record per CDR3 protein. The sample holds approximately 150,000 distinct CDR3 sequences, around half seen once.

The sample was sorted CD4+, CD8+, or CD8+CD57+ T cells (not recorded which) from PBMCs. The source of this sequence is a human donor with aplastic anemia. This chain connects TRBV15 to TRBJ2-7; 9 bases are shared with TRBD1. The CDR3 protein is CATKTGTGNHEQYF. CDR3 nucleotide sequence: TGTGCCACCAAAACCGGGACAGGGAACCACGAGCAGTACTTC.